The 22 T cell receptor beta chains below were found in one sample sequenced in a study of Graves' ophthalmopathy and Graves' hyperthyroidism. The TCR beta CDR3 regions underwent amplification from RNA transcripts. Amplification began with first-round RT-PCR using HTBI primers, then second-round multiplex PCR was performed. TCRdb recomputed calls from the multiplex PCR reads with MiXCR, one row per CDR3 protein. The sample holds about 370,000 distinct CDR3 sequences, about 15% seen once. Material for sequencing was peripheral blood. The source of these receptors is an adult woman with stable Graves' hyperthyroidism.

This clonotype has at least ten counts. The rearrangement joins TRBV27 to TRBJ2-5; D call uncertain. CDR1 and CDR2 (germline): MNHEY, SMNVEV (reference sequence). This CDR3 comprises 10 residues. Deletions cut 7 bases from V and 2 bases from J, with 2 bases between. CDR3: CASTQETQYF. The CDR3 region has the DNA TGTGCCAGCACGCAAGAGACCCAGTACTTC.

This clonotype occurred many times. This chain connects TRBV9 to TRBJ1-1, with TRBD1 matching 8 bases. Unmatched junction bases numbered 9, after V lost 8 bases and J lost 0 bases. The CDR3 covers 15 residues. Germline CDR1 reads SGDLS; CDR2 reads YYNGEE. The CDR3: CASSRTGSMNTEAFF. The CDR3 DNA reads TGTGCCAGTTCCCGGACAGGGTCTATGAACACTGAAGCTTTCTTT.

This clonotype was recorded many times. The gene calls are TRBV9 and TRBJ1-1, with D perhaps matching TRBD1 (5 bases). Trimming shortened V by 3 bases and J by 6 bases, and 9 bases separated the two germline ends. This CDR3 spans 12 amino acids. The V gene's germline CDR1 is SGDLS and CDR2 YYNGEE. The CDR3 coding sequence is TGTGCCAGCAGCGGCCTAGGGGCTGAAGCTTTCTTT. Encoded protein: CASSGLGAEAFF.

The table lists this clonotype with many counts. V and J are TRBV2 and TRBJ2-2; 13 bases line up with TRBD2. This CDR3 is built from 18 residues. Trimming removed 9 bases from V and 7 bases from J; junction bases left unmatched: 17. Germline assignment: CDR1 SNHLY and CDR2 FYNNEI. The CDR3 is CASRLGLAGVPQIGELFF. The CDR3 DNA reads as TGTGCCAGTAGACTAGGACTAGCGGGAGTCCCTCAGATCGGGGAGCTGTTTTTT. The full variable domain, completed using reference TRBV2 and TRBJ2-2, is EPEVTQTPSHQVTQMGQEVILRCVPISNHLYFYWYRQILGQKVEFLVSFYNNEISEKSEIFDDQFSVERPDGSNFTLKIRSTKLEDSAMYFCASRLGLAGVPQIGELFFGEGSRLTVL.

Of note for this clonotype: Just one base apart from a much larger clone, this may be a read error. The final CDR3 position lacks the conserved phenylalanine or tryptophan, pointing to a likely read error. CDR3: CASSPSGRNTGELFY. In nucleotides, the CDR3 is TGTGCCAGCAGCCCTAGCGGAAGGAACACCGGGGAGCTGTTTTAT. This chain links TRBV6-1 with TRBJ2-2; 7 positions agree with TRBD2. The CDR3 length is 15 residues. V lost 6 bases, J lost 1 base, and 5 bases stayed unmatched. Germline CDR1 and CDR2: MNHNS and SASEGT.

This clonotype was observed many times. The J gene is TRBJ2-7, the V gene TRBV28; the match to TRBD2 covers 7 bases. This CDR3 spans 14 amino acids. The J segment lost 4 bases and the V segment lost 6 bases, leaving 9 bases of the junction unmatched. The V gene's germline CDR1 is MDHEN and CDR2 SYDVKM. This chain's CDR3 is CASRREGRLYEQYF. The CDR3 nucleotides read TGTGCCAGCAGGAGGGAGGGCCGGTTGTACGAGCAGTACTTC.

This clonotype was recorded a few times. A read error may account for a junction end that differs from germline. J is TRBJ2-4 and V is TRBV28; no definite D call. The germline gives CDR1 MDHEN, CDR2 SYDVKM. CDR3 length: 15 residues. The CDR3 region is CASSQLSRDKNIKYF. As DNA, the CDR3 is TGTGCCAGCAGCCAACTAAGCCGCGACAAAAACATTAAGTACTTC.

This CDR3 reads CASSIDPSGHDTEAFF. CDR3 sequence (DNA): TGTGCCAGTAGTATAGATCCCAGCGGGCACGACACTGAAGCTTTCTTT. This chain links TRBV19 with TRBJ1-1; D remains ambiguous. V lost 0 bases, J lost 3 bases, and 14 bases lay in between. The germline V gene encodes CDR1 LNHDA and CDR2 SQIVND (reference sequence). This CDR3 comprises 16 residues. Variable domain in full (rest from reference TRBV19 and TRBJ1-1): DGGITQSPKYLFRKEGQNVTLSCEQNLNHDAMYWYRQDPGQGLRLIYYSQIVNDFQKGDIAEGYSVSREKKESFPLTVTSAQKNPTAFYLCASSIDPSGHDTEAFFGQGTRLTVV.

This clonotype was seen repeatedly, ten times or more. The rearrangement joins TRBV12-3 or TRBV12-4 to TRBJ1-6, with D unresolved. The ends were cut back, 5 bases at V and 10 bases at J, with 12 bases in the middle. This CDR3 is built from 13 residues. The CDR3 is CASSPYSKSPLHF. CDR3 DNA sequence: TGTGCCAGCAGTCCCTATTCTAAATCACCCCTCCACTTT.

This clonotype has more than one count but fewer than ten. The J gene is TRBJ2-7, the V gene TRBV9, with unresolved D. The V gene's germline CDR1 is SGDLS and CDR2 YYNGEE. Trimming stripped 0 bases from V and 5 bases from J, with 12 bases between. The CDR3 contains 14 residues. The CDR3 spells CASSVGLDGNEQYF. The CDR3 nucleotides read TGTGCCAGCAGCGTAGGTCTGGACGGCAACGAGCAGTACTTC. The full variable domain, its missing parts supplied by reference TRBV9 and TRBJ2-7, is DSGVTQTPKHLITATGQRVTLRCSPRSGDLSVYWYQQSLDQGLQFLIQYYNGEERAKGNILERFSAQQFPDLHSELNLSSLELGDSALYFCASSVGLDGNEQYFGPGTRLTVT.

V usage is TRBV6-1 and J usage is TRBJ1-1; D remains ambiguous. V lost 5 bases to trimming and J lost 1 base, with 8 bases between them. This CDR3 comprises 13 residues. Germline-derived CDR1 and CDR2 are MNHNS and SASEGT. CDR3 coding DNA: TGTGCCAGCAGTCGAGACAAGAACACTGAAGCTTTCTTT. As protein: CASSRDKNTEAFF.

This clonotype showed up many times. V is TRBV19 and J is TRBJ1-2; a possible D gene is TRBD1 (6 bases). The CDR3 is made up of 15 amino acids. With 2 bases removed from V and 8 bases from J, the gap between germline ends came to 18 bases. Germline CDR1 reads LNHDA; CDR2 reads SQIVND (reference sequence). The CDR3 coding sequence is TGTGCCAGTAGTATATCCCGACAGGCAGCACGGGGCTACACCTTC. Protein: CASSISRQAARGYTF.

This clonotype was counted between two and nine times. The CDR3 loop is CASSSHQGPETQYF. The CDR3 nucleotides are TGTGCCAGCAGTTCCCACCAAGGGCCGGAGACCCAGTACTTC. The genes are TRBV12-3 or TRBV12-4 and TRBJ2-5; D is unresolved. This CDR3 contains 14 residues. The V end was cut by 4 bases, the J end by 5 bases, with 14 bases between.

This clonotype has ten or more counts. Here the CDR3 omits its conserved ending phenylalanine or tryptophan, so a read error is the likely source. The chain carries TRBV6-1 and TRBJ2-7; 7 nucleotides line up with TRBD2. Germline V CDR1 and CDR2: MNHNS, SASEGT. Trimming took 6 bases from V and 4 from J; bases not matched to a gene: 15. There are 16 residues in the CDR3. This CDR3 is CASSGQAGNYQYEQYL. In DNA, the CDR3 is TGTGCCAGCAGCGGCCAAGCGGGAAACTACCAGTACGAGCAGTACCTC.

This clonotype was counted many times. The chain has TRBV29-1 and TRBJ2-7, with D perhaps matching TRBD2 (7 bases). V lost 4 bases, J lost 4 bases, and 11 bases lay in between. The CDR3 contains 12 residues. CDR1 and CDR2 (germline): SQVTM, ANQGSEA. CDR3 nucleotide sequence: TGCAGCGTTGGGGAGGGGGGTTACGAGCAGTACTTC. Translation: CSVGEGGYEQYF.

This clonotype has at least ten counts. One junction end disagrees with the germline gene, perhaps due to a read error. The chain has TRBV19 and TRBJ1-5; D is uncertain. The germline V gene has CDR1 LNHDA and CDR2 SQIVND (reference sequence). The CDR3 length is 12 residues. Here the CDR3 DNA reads TGCCCTGAGACTCAAGATAATCAGCCCCAGCATTTT. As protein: CPETQDNQPQHF.

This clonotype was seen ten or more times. The CDR3 DNA sequence: TGCAGTGATTGGACCTATGGCTACACCTTC. It translates to CSDWTYGYTF. V and J are TRBV20-1 and TRBJ1-2; no reliable D call. This CDR3 spans 10 amino acids. Trimming took off 7 bases at V and 4 bases at J, with 7 bases between the two ends. Germline CDR1 is DFQATT and CDR2 is SNEGSKA (reference sequence).

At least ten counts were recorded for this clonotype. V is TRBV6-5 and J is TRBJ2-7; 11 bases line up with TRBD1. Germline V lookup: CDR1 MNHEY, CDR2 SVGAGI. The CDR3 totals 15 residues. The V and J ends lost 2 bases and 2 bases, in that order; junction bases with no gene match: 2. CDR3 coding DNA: TGTGCCAGCAGTTACGGACAGGGGGCCACCTACGAGCAGTACTTC. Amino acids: CASSYGQGATYEQYF.

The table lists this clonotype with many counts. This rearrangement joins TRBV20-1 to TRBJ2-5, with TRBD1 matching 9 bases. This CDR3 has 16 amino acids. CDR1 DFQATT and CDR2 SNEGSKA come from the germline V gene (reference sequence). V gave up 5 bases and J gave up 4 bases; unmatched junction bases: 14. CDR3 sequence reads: CSADLSGQGRGETQYF. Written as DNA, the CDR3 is TGCAGTGCTGACCTTTCGGGACAGGGACGAGGAGAGACCCAGTACTTC.

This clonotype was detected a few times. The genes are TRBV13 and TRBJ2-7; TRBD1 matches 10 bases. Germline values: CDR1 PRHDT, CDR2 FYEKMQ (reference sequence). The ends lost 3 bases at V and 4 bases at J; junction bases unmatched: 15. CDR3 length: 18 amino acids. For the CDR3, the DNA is TGTGCCAGCAGCTTGGAAGGGTTAAGACAGGGGGCTTCTTACGAGCAGTACTTC. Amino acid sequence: CASSLEGLRQGASYEQYF.

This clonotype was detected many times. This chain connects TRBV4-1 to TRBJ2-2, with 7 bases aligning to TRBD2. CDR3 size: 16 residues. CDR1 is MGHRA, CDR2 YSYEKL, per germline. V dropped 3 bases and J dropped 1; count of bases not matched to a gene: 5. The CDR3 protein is CASSHERDLNTGELFF. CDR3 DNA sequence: TGCGCCAGCAGCCATGAGCGGGATTTGAACACCGGGGAGCTGTTTTTT.

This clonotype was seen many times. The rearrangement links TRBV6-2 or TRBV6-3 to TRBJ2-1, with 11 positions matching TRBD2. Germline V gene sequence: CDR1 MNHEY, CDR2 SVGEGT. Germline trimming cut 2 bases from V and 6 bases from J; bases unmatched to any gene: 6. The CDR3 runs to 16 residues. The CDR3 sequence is CASSYELGLAVNEQFF. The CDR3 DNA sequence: TGTGCCAGCAGTTACGAACTGGGACTAGCGGTCAATGAGCAGTTCTTC.